This TCR beta chain was documented in a study of somatic mutations in cytotoxic T cells in rheumatoid arthritis. As for the study in general: Flow sorting of some V beta antibody-stained T cells reached nearly 100% purity, with V beta1+ cells also TCRB-sequenced.

The CDR3 spans 13 residues. With V trimmed by 5 bases and J by 3 bases, 2 bases remained unmatched. CDR1 and CDR2 (germline): MNHEY, SVGAGI. Worth noting for this clone: What it binds is not known.

Study-wide findings and caveats: With advancing age, CD8+ clonality climbed in rheumatoid arthritis patients but did not rise in healthy controls. In the expanded CD8+ clones, the antigen targets remained unknown.

The table came from immunoSEQ multiplex PCR; TCRdb's copy has only in-frame clones and leaves some out. The table lists roughly 15,000 clones, about 83% of them singletons. Positive magnetic bead selection, which isolated the CD4+ and CD8+ cells, was followed by a flow cytometry check of purity. This TCR came from an adult with rheumatoid arthritis. The genes are TRBV6-5 and TRBJ1-1, with 8 bases matching TRBD1. Sequenced sample: CD8+ T cells sorted from blood. DNA for the CDR3: TGTGCCAGCAGTCTGACAGGGGACACTGAAGCTTTCTTT. It is translated as CASSLTGDTEAFF.